This is a list of T cell receptor beta chains from one sample in a study of T-cell reconstitution after alpha-beta-depleted transplantation in children. TCRdb fed the PCR reads into MiXCR, producing one record per CDR3 protein. Among about 980,000 distinct CDR3 sequences listed, about 29% were seen once. The sequences come from PBMCs, mostly from graft donor cells, collected 360 days after TCRalphabeta/CD19-depleted stem cell transplant. Receptors were obtained from a boy under two years old who had a stem cell transplant for SCID, so the T cells may come from the graft donor. CDR3s include the opening cysteine and the closing phenylalanine or tryptophan. The D gene is left open where the match is weak. For some rows the clone size is stated as once, few or many, or as a class when expanded; others skip it.

-	TRBV10-3	TRBJ2-5	TRBD1	TGTGCCATCAGTGCAGGGGGCCACCAAGAGACCCAGTACTTC	CAISAGGHQETQYF
-	TRBV6-2/TRBV6-3	TRBJ1-5	-	TGTGCCAGCAGTTCTCGTGCCTCCGGGACAAGGAATCAGCCCCAGCATTTT	CASSSRASGTRNQPQHF
few	TRBV12-3/TRBV12-4	TRBJ1-5	TRBD1	TGTGCCAGTAATCCGGGACAGGGACACAATCAGCCCCAGCATTTT	CASNPGQGHNQPQHF
-	TRBV7-2	TRBJ2-1	-	TGTGCCAGCAGGTCCGAGTACTATGAGCAGTTCTTC	CASRSEYYEQFF
few	TRBV5-5	TRBJ2-3	-	TGTGCCAGCAGCTTGGAGGCGAGGAACGGAGCGACGCAGTATTTT	CASSLEARNGATQYF
-	TRBV29-1	TRBJ2-6	TRBD1	TGCAGCGTCAAAGGACAGGGGGCGCGAGGGGCCAACGTCCTGACTTTC	CSVKGQGARGANVLTF
-	TRBV28	TRBJ1-2	TRBD1	TGTGCCAGCAGGGGGCCTAACAGGGGGGTAGGCTACACCTTC	CASRGPNRGVGYTF
-	TRBV7-6	TRBJ1-3	TRBD1	TGTGCCAGCAGCCCCCAACAGGGGAGTCGAAACACCATATATTTT	CASSPQQGSRNTIYF
few	TRBV5-1	TRBJ2-7	-	TGCGCCAGCAGCTTGGTGGCTGGCCCAAGTACCTACGAGCAGTACTTC	CASSLVAGPSTYEQYF
-	TRBV12-3/TRBV12-4	TRBJ1-2	-	TGTGCCAGCAGTCCCCAACAGGGTTTGAGGTATGGCTACACCTTC	CASSPQQGLRYGYTF
few	TRBV29-1	TRBJ2-1	TRBD2	TGCAGCGTTGTCGGGGGGGCCTACAATGAGCAGTTCTTC	CSVVGGAYNEQFF
-	TRBV7-2	TRBJ1-2	-	TGTGCCAGCAGCTTGATTTCATTGACAGCTTCGTACACCTTC	CASSLISLTASYTF
few	TRBV7-9	TRBJ2-3	-	TGTGCCAGCAGCCAACAGGGCAGTACGCAGTATTTT	CASSQQGSTQYF
few	TRBV18	TRBJ2-7	-	TGTGCCAGCTCACCACTTCCATTCACCCCAGGAGGGCCCTACGAGCAGTACTTC	CASSPLPFTPGGPYEQYF
few	TRBV5-1	TRBJ1-2	-	TGCGCCAGCAGGCCGGACAGCGTGAGCTACACCTTC	CASRPDSVSYTF
few	TRBV19	TRBJ1-1	-	TGTGCCAGTAGTAGGTTTCAGGGGTCGAACACTGAAGCTTTCTTT	CASSRFQGSNTEAFF
few	TRBV4-2	TRBJ2-7	TRBD1	TGTGCCAGCAGCCAGGCCACAGGGGGCTACGAGCAGTACTTC	CASSQATGGYEQYF
few	TRBV28	TRBJ2-7	-	TGTGCCAGCAGTTTAGGTGGCAGGGCGACCTACGAGCAGTACTTC	CASSLGGRATYEQYF
-	TRBV4-2	TRBJ1-1	-	TGTGCCAGCAGCCAAGATGCGATAAACGGGGAGTTTGGTACTGAAGCTTTCTTT	CASSQDAINGEFGTEAFF
-	TRBV11-2	TRBJ2-5	TRBD2	TGTGCCAGCAGCCCATATGGGATAGCGGGGGGTCGAGAGACCCAGTACTTC	CASSPYGIAGGRETQYF
-	TRBV7-9	TRBJ2-7	TRBD1	TGTGCCAGCAGCTGGCCCGGGACAGACCACTACGAGCAGTACTTC	CASSWPGTDHYEQYF
few	TRBV29-1	TRBJ2-5	TRBD1	TGCAGCGTTACAACGACAGGGTGGGGGGAGACCCAGTACTTC	CSVTTTGWGETQYF
-	TRBV7-4	TRBJ1-5	-	TGTGCCAGCAGCTTAAGGCAGCCTAATCAGCCCCAGCATTTT	CASSLRQPNQPQHF
few	TRBV9	TRBJ1-4	-	TGTGCCAGCAGCGTGGGACCCACGGGACCAGGGTCAGGAGAAAAACTGTTTTTT	CASSVGPTGPGSGEKLFF
-	TRBV15	TRBJ1-6	-	TGTGCCACCAGCAGAGTTAAAGTATTTAATTCACCCCTCCACTTT	CATSRVKVFNSPLHF
few	TRBV20-1	TRBJ2-1	-	TGCAGTGCTAGAGGCGGGGAGACTAGTGGGACGAATGAGCAGTTCTTC	CSARGGETSGTNEQFF
-	TRBV5-1	TRBJ2-3	TRBD2	TGCGCCAGCAGCCCTCCGGGACTAGCGGGGGGGCCCGCAGATACGCAGTATTTT	CASSPPGLAGGPADTQYF
few	TRBV5-1	TRBJ2-2	-	TGCGCCAGCAGCCCCAGGCCGCCGAACACCGGGGAGCTGTTTTTT	CASSPRPPNTGELFF
-	TRBV18	TRBJ1-5	-	TGTGCCAGCTCACTACAAGGGGTAAACGGCAATCAGCCCCAGCATTTT	CASSLQGVNGNQPQHF
many	TRBV7-2	TRBJ2-3	TRBD2	TGTGCCAGCAGCTTAGTTGGTAGCGGGGGGGGTGATACGCAGTATTTT	CASSLVGSGGGDTQYF
-	TRBV5-1	TRBJ2-5	-	TGCGCCAGCGGAAGCAGGAATTCGGAGACCCAGTACTTC	CASGSRNSETQYF
few	TRBV28	TRBJ2-1	-	TGTGCCAGCAGTTTAATTGGTCCGGGGCTCGGCAATGAGCAGTTCTTC	CASSLIGPGLGNEQFF
-	TRBV6-2/TRBV6-3	TRBJ2-7	-	TGTGCCAGCATCAACGGAGCCTACGAGCAGTACTTC	CASINGAYEQYF
-	TRBV7-2	TRBJ2-1	-	TGTGCCAGCGCCACTAGGGGCAATGAGCAGTTCTTC	CASATRGNEQFF
-	TRBV4-2	TRBJ2-1	-	TGTGCCAGCAGCCAAGATCGGCGGCCCCCTAGGGAAGGTGAGCAGTTCTTC	CASSQDRRPPREGEQFF
few	TRBV20-1	TRBJ2-1	-	TGCAGTGCTAGCGGCTACCGATTCTATGAGCAGTTCTTC	CSASGYRFYEQFF
few	TRBV24-1	TRBJ2-1	-	TGTGCCACCAGTGCCCTTGCCCATGAAAATGAGCAGTTCTTC	CATSALAHENEQFF
few	TRBV10-3	TRBJ2-7	TRBD2	TGTGCCATCAGTGGGGGGAGGGGTGGGTACGAGCAGTACTTC	CAISGGRGGYEQYF
few	TRBV12-3/TRBV12-4	TRBJ2-7	TRBD2	TGTGCCAGCAGGTCTAGCGGGGGGCCCCTCTTCAACGAGCAGTACTTC	CASRSSGGPLFNEQYF
few	TRBV3-1	TRBJ1-6	-	TGTGCCAGCAGCCAAGGGCTGAATTCACCCCTCCACTTT	CASSQGLNSPLHF
few	TRBV18	TRBJ1-1	-	TGTGCCAGCTCTTCAGGGTTAATCACTGAAGCTTTCTTT	CASSSGLITEAFF
few	TRBV12-3/TRBV12-4	TRBJ1-5	-	TGTGCCAGCAGTTCCGGGACGGCCCTGGGGCAGCCCCAGCATTTT	CASSSGTALGQPQHF
few	TRBV4-2	TRBJ1-1	TRBD1	TGTGCCAGCAGCCTAGAAAGAGGGACAGGGGCTACTGAAGCTTTCTTT	CASSLERGTGATEAFF
-	TRBV7-8	TRBJ1-1	-	TGTGCCACCTCCAAAGGGCCCATGAACACTGAAGCTTTCTTT	CATSKGPMNTEAFF
-	TRBV4-3	TRBJ2-3	-	TGCGCCAGCGCCCCGGGACTCGTGGAGAGGGGGGATACGCAGTATTTT	CASAPGLVERGDTQYF
many	TRBV5-1	TRBJ1-1	-	TGCGCCAGCAGCTTGGGGGCAGGGCGGAACACTGAAGCTTTCTTT	CASSLGAGRNTEAFF
few	TRBV12-3/TRBV12-4	TRBJ2-7	-	TGTGCCAGCAGCACCCGGGGGGCTCGGGGTGAAGAGCAGTACTTC	CASSTRGARGEEQYF
-	TRBV7-3	TRBJ2-7	TRBD2	TGTGCCAGCAGCTTAATAGGTCCTAGCGGGGTCGACGAGCAGTACTTC	CASSLIGPSGVDEQYF
-	TRBV29-1	TRBJ2-7	TRBD2	TGCAGCGTTGAAACTAGCGGCTCCTACGAGCAGTACTTC	CSVETSGSYEQYF
few	TRBV29-1	TRBJ1-1	-	TGCAGCGCGGACCTGCGGGCTGAAGCTTTCTTT	CSADLRAEAFF